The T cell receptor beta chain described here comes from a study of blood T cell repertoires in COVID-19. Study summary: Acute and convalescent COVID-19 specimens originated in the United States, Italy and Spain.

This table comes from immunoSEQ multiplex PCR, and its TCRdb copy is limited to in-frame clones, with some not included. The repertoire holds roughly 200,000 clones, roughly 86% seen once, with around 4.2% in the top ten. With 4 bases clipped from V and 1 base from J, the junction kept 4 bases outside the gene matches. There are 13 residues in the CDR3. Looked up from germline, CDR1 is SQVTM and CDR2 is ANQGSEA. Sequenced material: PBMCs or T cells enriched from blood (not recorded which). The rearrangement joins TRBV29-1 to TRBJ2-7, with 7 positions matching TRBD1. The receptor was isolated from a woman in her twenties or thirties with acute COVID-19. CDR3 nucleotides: TGCAGCGTTGGTCCGGGACAGTCCTACGAGCAGTACTTC. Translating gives CSVGPGQSYEQYF.